One TCR beta chain is described in this entry. The conserved phenylalanine or tryptophan normally closing the CDR3 is absent here, so this likely arose from a read error. Because the CDR3's place on the DNA is in doubt, the DNA is left out and the CDR3 is given as listed by TCRdb. The data originate from a study of tumor-infiltrating lymphocytes in oesophageal squamous cell carcinoma. Via MiXCR, TCRdb re-called the PCR reads, giving one row per CDR3 protein. In the table there are over 3,500 distinct CDR3 sequences, 11% to 15% of which are singletons. The germline CDR1 and CDR2 sequences are SGHAT and FQNNGV. The CDR3 adds up to 16 amino acids, both ends counted.

The sequence derives from a male donor with esophageal squamous cell carcinoma. The chain employs TRBV11-2 and TRBJ1-1; no DNA check was done on the table's D call, TRBD1. The material sequenced was esophageal tumor tissue. This CDR3 is CASSAQTGERPSTSAP.